This T cell receptor beta chain was identified in a study of cytomegalovirus exposure and HLA in healthy donors. General study points: Per a prior analysis, the majority of TCR beta V segments were productive roughly 90% or roughly 30% of the time.

CDR1 is SGHNT, CDR2 YYREEE, per germline (reference sequence). J lost 8 bases, V lost 0 bases, and 3 bases had no gene match. The CDR3 runs to 15 residues. The PCR contained 60 Vbeta and 13 Jbeta primers. The data were produced by immunoSEQ multiplex PCR, yet TCRdb's version contains in-frame clones alone and is incomplete. The data show around 220,000 clones, over 60% seen once. Details on this clone: Its antigen is not known.

Those who donated were healthy bone marrow donors. Sequencing input: PBMCs. This rearrangement joins TRBV5-4 to TRBJ1-4, with 11 positions matching TRBD1. The receptor was isolated from a man younger than 35 in good health and CMV-seronegative. CDR3: CASSLAGQGEEKLFF. DNA of the CDR3: TGTGCCAGCAGCTTGGCGGGACAGGGGGAAGAAAAACTGTTTTTT.